These T cell receptor beta chains were read from a single sample in a study of shared clonotypes between healthy human individuals. The protocol was immunoSEQ multiplex PCR, while the TCRdb copy is restricted to in-frame clones and leaves out a portion. The sample records about 2.1 million clones, roughly 93% being singletons. The specimen was naive CD8+ T cells from PBMCs. The receptors were gathered from a man aged 18 to 30 in good health. Some clones in this sample may be carry-over from other donors' samples. Both conserved end residues are part of each CDR3. A D gene is named only where the DNA matches it firmly. Where a row states a size, it is once, few, many or the class of an expanded clone; other rows omit it.

CASSRVLAGVDTQYF TGCGCCAGCAGCCGGGTTCTAGCGGGAGTTGATACGCAGTATTTT TRBJ2-3 TRBV4-1 . TRBD2
CASSPQTGRNTGELFF TGTGCCAGCAGCCCGCAAACAGGGAGGAACACCGGGGAGCTGTTTTTT TRBJ2-2 TRBV14 . .
CASSYGDNPYEQYF TGTGCCAGCAGTTATGGGGACAACCCCTACGAGCAGTACTTC TRBJ2-7 TRBV6-1 once .
CASSDSGRSDTQYF TGTGCCAGCAGCGACTCGGGTAGATCAGATACGCAGTATTTT TRBJ2-3 TRBV9 . .
CAGLLAGDVTGELFF TGTGCCGGGCTCCTAGCGGGAGACGTGACCGGGGAGCTGTTTTTT TRBJ2-2 TRBV7-9 . TRBD2
CASSTRDRAYEQYF TGTGCCAGCAGCACTCGGGACAGGGCCTACGAGCAGTACTTC TRBJ2-7 TRBV14 . TRBD1
CASSPPGTIMLEQFF TGTGCCAGCAGCCCCCCCGGAACAATCATGCTTGAGCAGTTCTTC TRBJ2-1 TRBV7-9 . .
CASSLAPYEQYF TGTGCCAGCAGCTTAGCACCCTACGAGCAGTACTTC TRBJ2-7 TRBV11-2 . .
CASSIRTASGTDTQYF TGTGCCAGCAGTATTAGGACTGCAAGTGGCACAGATACGCAGTATTTT TRBJ2-3 TRBV27 . .
CASSLDTWSVTGELFF TGTGCCAGCAGCTTAGATACTTGGAGTGTCACCGGGGAGCTGTTTTTT TRBJ2-2 TRBV11-2 . .
CASSVVGLAGRTDTQYF TGTGCCAGCAGCGTAGTAGGACTAGCGGGACGGACAGATACGCAGTATTTT TRBJ2-3 TRBV9 . TRBD2
CASSMPGLAPKSHEQYF TGTGCCAGTAGTATGCCGGGACTAGCACCAAAGTCCCACGAGCAGTACTTC TRBJ2-7 TRBV19 . TRBD2
CASNGQGARAEAFF TGTGCCAGTAACGGACAGGGGGCTAGAGCTGAAGCTTTCTTT TRBJ1-1 TRBV19 . TRBD1
CASTPRQGAYEQYF TGTGCCAGCACCCCCCGACAGGGGGCGTACGAGCAGTACTTC TRBJ2-7 TRBV5-5 . TRBD1
CASSWLAANTGELFF TGCGCCAGCAGCTGGCTAGCGGCGAACACCGGGGAGCTGTTTTTT TRBJ2-2 TRBV4-1 . TRBD2
CASSFPARTGLYSYEQYF TGTGCCAGCAGTTTCCCCGCTCGGACGGGACTGTACTCCTACGAGCAGTACTTC TRBJ2-7 TRBV28 . .
CASSLLPLTGINEQFF TGTGCCAGCAGTTTACTTCCTTTGACCGGAATCAATGAGCAGTTCTTC TRBJ2-1 TRBV27 . .
CASGYGLAPYNEQFF TGTGCCAGCGGCTACGGACTAGCGCCCTACAATGAGCAGTTCTTC TRBJ2-1 TRBV27 . TRBD2
CSVVDYRSYNEQFF TGCAGCGTCGTAGACTACCGTTCCTACAATGAGCAGTTCTTC TRBJ2-1 TRBV29-1 . .
CASSPTRTGSSYEQYF TGTGCCAGCAGTCCCACTCGTACGGGAAGCTCCTACGAGCAGTACTTC TRBJ2-7 TRBV27 once .
CASSQAPSRDTQYF TGCGCCAGCAGCCAAGCGCCCTCACGGGATACGCAGTATTTT TRBJ2-3 TRBV4-3 . .
CASHALRAPYEQYF TGTGCCAGCCACGCTCTCCGGGCCCCCTACGAGCAGTACTTC TRBJ2-7 TRBV28 . .
CASSLYGSSYEQYF TGTGCCAGCAGTTTATATGGGAGCTCCTACGAGCAGTACTTC TRBJ2-7 TRBV28 . .
CASSLTPEDPMNEQFF TGTGCCAGCAGCTTAACGCCGGAGGACCCAATGAATGAGCAGTTCTTC TRBJ2-1 TRBV7-9 . .
CASSPPAPDRKTYNEQFF TGTGCCAGCAGCCCTCCCGCCCCAGACAGAAAAACTTACAATGAGCAGTTCTTC TRBJ2-1 TRBV5-4 . .
CASSEAGGTYNEQFF TGTGCCAGCAGTGAAGCGGGGGGCACCTACAATGAGCAGTTCTTC TRBJ2-1 TRBV6-1 . .
CASSPGVYYEQYF TGTGCCAGCAGTCCGGGGGTTTACTACGAGCAGTACTTC TRBJ2-7 TRBV27 . .
CASTKDRASNQPQHF TGTGCCAGCACTAAGGACAGGGCTAGCAATCAGCCCCAGCATTTT TRBJ1-5 TRBV28 few TRBD1
CASSPTPSRIGYNEQFF TGCGCCAGCAGCCCCACCCCTTCTAGAATCGGGTACAATGAGCAGTTCTTC TRBJ2-1 TRBV4-3 once .
CASSSVGANYGYTF TGCGCCAGCAGCTCAGTAGGAGCTAACTATGGCTACACCTTC TRBJ1-2 TRBV5-1 . .
CASSDPIRWDRGYNEQFF TGCGCCAGCAGTGACCCGATCCGCTGGGACAGGGGCTACAATGAGCAGTTCTTC TRBJ2-1 TRBV10-1 . TRBD1
CASSLLQGDEKLFF TGTGCCAGCAGCTTACTCCAGGGGGATGAAAAACTGTTTTTT TRBJ1-4 TRBV11-2 . TRBD1
CASSLGAYEQYF TGTGCCAGCAGCTTGGGAGCCTACGAGCAGTACTTC TRBJ2-7 TRBV7-9 . .
CASSVKGGENIQYF TGTGCCAGCAGTGTTAAAGGTGGGGAAAACATTCAGTACTTC TRBJ2-4 TRBV2 . .
CASSPPPGQATYEQYF TGTGCCAGCAGCCCTCCGCCGGGACAGGCGACCTACGAGCAGTACTTC TRBJ2-7 TRBV7-2 . TRBD1
CAGSPVLQGSVTYEQYF TGTGCCGGCTCACCAGTTCTCCAGGGGTCCGTAACCTACGAGCAGTACTTC TRBJ2-7 TRBV18 . .
CASSFTGSGPSGANVLTF TGTGCCAGCAGCTTCACAGGGTCGGGGCCTTCTGGGGCCAACGTCCTGACTTTC TRBJ2-6 TRBV5-4 . .
CASSLTDHGTGGYNEQFF TGTGCCAGCAGCCTGACCGATCACGGGACAGGGGGCTACAATGAGCAGTTCTTC TRBJ2-1 TRBV9 . TRBD1
CASSVTGTANTGELFF TGTGCCAGCAGCGTTACCGGGACAGCCAACACCGGGGAGCTGTTTTTT TRBJ2-2 TRBV9 . TRBD1
CASSERTNTGELFF TGTGCCAGCAGTGAGAGAACGAACACCGGGGAGCTGTTTTTT TRBJ2-2 TRBV2 . .
CASLISGANVLTF TGTGCCAGCCTGATATCTGGGGCCAACGTCCTGACTTTC TRBJ2-6 TRBV2 . .
CAISEIWMEETQYF TGTGCCATCAGTGAGATCTGGATGGAAGAGACCCAGTACTTC TRBJ2-5 TRBV10-3 once .
CASSEEAGDAYEQYF TGTGCCAGCAGTGAAGAAGCGGGGGACGCCTACGAGCAGTACTTC TRBJ2-7 TRBV6-1 . TRBD2
CASSEEGEGVGNIQYF TGTGCCAGCAGTGAAGAAGGGGAGGGGGTCGGGAACATTCAGTACTTC TRBJ2-4 TRBV6-1 . .
CASSLLENEKLFF TGTGCCAGCAGTTTGCTGGAAAATGAAAAACTGTTTTTT TRBJ1-4 TRBV27 few .
CASRHPEGNEQFF TGTGCCAGCAGACACCCGGAGGGCAATGAGCAGTTCTTC TRBJ2-1 TRBV7-9 . .
CSVLVTGLSYEQYF TGCAGCGTTCTAGTGACAGGGCTCTCCTACGAGCAGTACTTC TRBJ2-7 TRBV29-1 . TRBD1
CASSLNKLGPGNTIYF TGTGCCAGCAGCTTGAATAAACTCGGCCCTGGAAACACCATATATTTT TRBJ1-3 TRBV9 . .